Below are 10 T cell receptor beta chains sequenced from a single sample in a study of cytomegalovirus exposure and HLA in healthy donors. PCR primers comprised 60 Vbeta and 13 Jbeta primers. Assay: immunoSEQ multiplex PCR; the TCRdb copy retains only in-frame clones and omits some. Of 250,000 to 350,000 clones listed, 86% are singletons. Sequences were obtained from PBMCs. The receptor source for this set is a middle-aged man in good health and CMV-seropositive.

The chain carries TRBV6-1 and TRBJ2-7; 9 nucleotides align to TRBD1. This CDR3 is built from 15 residues. In germline, CDR1 is MNHNS, CDR2 SASEGT. V trimming: 7 bases; J trimming: 1 base; junction bases outside the gene matches: 8. The CDR3 spells CASTDRGYSSYEQYF. The CDR3 DNA sequence: TGTGCCAGCACTGACAGGGGGTATTCATCCTACGAGCAGTACTTC.

The chain couples TRBV28 to TRBJ2-3; 11 bases line up with TRBD2. CDR3 size: 18 residues. Germline CDR1 is MDHEN and CDR2 is SYDVKM. The V segment lost 5 bases and the J segment 3 bases; nucleotides outside the gene matches: 13. The DNA for the CDR3 is TGTGCCAGCAGTCTCCCCCTTCTAGCGGGAGGCCGGACAGATACGCAGTATTTT. It specifies CASSLPLLAGGRTDTQYF.

This clone was counted a few times. J is TRBJ1-1 and V is TRBV27; 10 bases line up with TRBD1. Germline CDR1 and CDR2: MNHEY and SMNVEV (reference sequence). V shed 5 bases and J 1 base; nucleotides not matched to a gene: 4. The CDR3 length is 15 residues. DNA of the CDR3: TGTGCCAGCAGTCGATGGGACAGGGGGAACACTGAAGCTTTCTTT. Translating it yields CASSRWDRGNTEAFF.

The chain joins TRBV4-3 to TRBJ2-5; weak D call: TRBD1 (7 bases). TRBJ2-7 matches the DNA end more closely, so the J call is doubtful. CDR1 and CDR2 from the germline V gene are LGHNA and YSLEER. The CDR3 extends over 14 amino acids. The CDR3 region is CASSQDAGGYEQYF. Here the CDR3 DNA reads TGCGCCAGCAGCCAAGATGCAGGGGGGTACGAGCAGTACTTC.

This chain links TRBV7-2 with TRBJ2-1; D possibly corresponds to TRBD2 (5 bases). In germline, CDR1 is SGHTA, CDR2 FQGNSA. The V gene lost 4 bases and the J gene lost 0 bases, with 13 bases spanning the gap. The CDR3 is 16 residues long. CDR3: CASSSSGGSSYNEQFF. CDR3 nucleotide sequence: TGTGCCAGCAGCTCCTCCGGAGGCAGCTCCTACAATGAGCAGTTCTTC. The variable domain in full, completed from reference TRBV7-2 and TRBJ2-1, reads GAGVSQSPSNKVTEKGKDVELRCDPISGHTALYWYRQSLGQGLEFLIYFQGNSAPDKSGLPSDRFSAERTGGSVSTLTIQRTQQEDSAVYLCASSSSGGSSYNEQFFGPGTRLTVL.

The chain has TRBV18 and TRBJ1-3, with TRBD1 matching over 7 bases. V gave up 5 bases and J gave up 0 bases; unmatched junction bases: 7. The CDR3 totals 16 residues. CDR1 is KGHSH and CDR2 is LQKENI in the germline V gene. The CDR3 sequence: CASSRDSDFSGNTIYF. DNA for the CDR3: TGTGCCAGCTCAAGGGACAGTGACTTCTCTGGAAACACCATATATTTT.

The chain links TRBV15 to TRBJ2-1; perhaps TRBD2 as D (6 bases). Trimming stripped 5 bases from V and 3 bases from J, with 11 bases between. Looked up from germline, CDR1 is LNHNV and CDR2 is YYDKDF (reference sequence). This CDR3 contains 14 residues. CDR3 nucleotides: TGTGCCACCAGCCGAGGGACTTTCTACAATGAGCAGTTCTTC. This encodes CATSRGTFYNEQFF. Full variable domain (rest looked up from reference TRBV15 and TRBJ2-1): DAMVIQNPRYQVTQFGKPVTLSCSQTLNHNVMYWYQQKSSQAPKLLFHYYDKDFNNEADTPDNFQSRRPNTSFCFLDIRSPGLGDTAMYLCATSRGTFYNEQFFGPGTRLTVL.

The V and J genes are TRBV5-1 and TRBJ2-1; 8 nucleotides match TRBD2. This CDR3 has 17 amino acids. Germline V gives CDR1 SGHRS, CDR2 YFSETQ. J was trimmed by 1 base and V by 0 bases; bases with no gene match: 6. CDR3 loop: CASSLVTSGSSYNEQFF. The CDR3 DNA is TGCGCCAGCAGCTTGGTTACTAGCGGAAGTTCCTACAATGAGCAGTTCTTC.

The rearrangement joins TRBV7-9 to TRBJ1-1, with 7 positions matching TRBD1. In germline, CDR1 is SEHNR, CDR2 FQNEAQ (reference sequence). The CDR3 totals 15 residues. Unmatched junction bases numbered 10, after V lost 5 bases and J lost 4 bases. This CDR3 is CASSRNRGTSTEAFF. The CDR3 nucleotides read TGTGCCAGCAGCCGGAACAGGGGTACGAGCACTGAAGCTTTCTTT.

V and J are TRBV6-4 and TRBJ2-7, with D perhaps matching TRBD2 (7 bases). The germline V gene encodes CDR1 MRHNA and CDR2 SNTAGT. CDR3 length: 15 residues. The ends were cut back, 0 bases at V and 0 bases at J, with 9 bases in the middle. CDR3 sequence: CASSDSGGASYEQYF. CDR3 bases: TGTGCCAGCAGTGACTCGGGGGGGGCCTCCTACGAGCAGTACTTC.